One and the same sample provided the 22 T cell receptor beta chains below, sequenced in a study of tumor-infiltrating lymphocytes in primary liver carcinoma. Priming with a constant-region primer yielded TCR beta cDNA from 400 to 550 ng total RNA. Modified slightly, ARM-PCR produced TCR beta libraries over three nested multiplex PCR rounds. Investigators reported that the first two PCR rounds, at 10 to 11 cycles each, used TRBV1-TRBV30 forward primers with a C-beta reverse primer. TCRdb analysed the multiplex PCR reads with MiXCR anew, one entry per CDR3 protein. The data hold about 310,000 distinct CDR3 sequences, with 58% observed a single time. Both blood RNA, taken from unsorted whole blood, and germline DNA were extracted. Material: peripheral blood. The origin of the receptors is a woman in her 30s with primary liver carcinoma and hepatitis B virus infection.

The chain links TRBV6-5 to TRBJ1-5; possibly TRBD1 for D (5 bases). The CDR3 consists of 15 residues. Trimming left V 7 bases short and J 0 bases short, with 13 bases between. CDR1 and CDR2 from the germline V gene are MNHEY and SVGAGI. CDR3 coding DNA: TGTGCCAGCACTGACAGATTAGATAGCAATCAGCCCCAGCATTTT. Translated: CASTDRLDSNQPQHF.

The sample holds many counts of this clonotype. This chain uses TRBV6-5 with TRBJ2-1; D is undetermined. Per the germline V gene, CDR1 is MNHEY and CDR2 is SVGAGI. The CDR3 runs 14 residues. V lost 8 bases, J lost 1 base, and 12 bases lay in between. CDR3 in DNA: TGTGCCAGCGGTTCGGGCCGATCCTACAATGAGCAGTTCTTC. This gives the protein CASGSGRSYNEQFF.

This clonotype was seen only once. This sequence may be a read error, since a much larger clone differs from it by one base. This chain connects TRBV6-2 or TRBV6-3 to TRBJ2-7; D gene uncertain. Germline V gene sequence: CDR1 MNHEY, CDR2 SVGEGT. The CDR3 extends over 13 amino acids. In nucleotides, the CDR3 is TGTGCCAGCAGTTATACCTCCTGGTCCGAGCGGTACTTC. Its translation is CASSYTSWSERYF.

A word on this clonotype: One end of the junction fails to match germline, which may point to a read error. The gene calls are TRBV29-1 and TRBJ2-2; 7 positions match TRBD2. CDR1 is SQVTM, CDR2 ANQGSEA, per germline. This CDR3 spans 14 amino acids. The CDR3 region has the DNA TGCAACGTTGGACAAGCGGGAAGCCCTGGGGAGCTGTTATTT. Translation: CNVGQAGSPGELLF.

Comment on this clonotype: No conserved phenylalanine or tryptophan is present at the end of the CDR3, so a read error is the likely explanation. The CDR3 region is CASSLMGTGGYEQYL. In DNA form, the CDR3 reads TGTGCCAGCAGCTTAATGGGGACAGGGGGATACGAGCAGTACTTA. The V call is TRBV11-2, the J call TRBJ2-7; TRBD1 matches 11 bases. Germline V gives CDR1 SGHAT, CDR2 FQNNGV. Trimming removed 2 bases from V and 4 bases from J; junction bases left unmatched: 4. This CDR3 contains 15 residues.

As for this clonotype: A read error may account for a junction end that differs from germline. The chain couples TRBV6-5 to TRBJ1-1, with D maybe TRBD1 (5 bases). Per the germline V gene, CDR1 is MNHEY and CDR2 is SVGAGI. This CDR3 comprises 14 residues. The CDR3 spells CVSSYSGGNTEAFF. The DNA for the CDR3 is TGTGTCAGCAGTTACTCTGGGGGGAATACTGAAGCTTTCTTT.

In the case of this clonotype: Being one base from a much bigger clone, this may be a read error. The CDR3 is CASWFTGRETQYF. Here the CDR3 DNA reads TGTGCCAGCTGGTTCACAGGGAGGGAGACCCAGTACTTC. The chain couples TRBV6-5 to TRBJ2-5; D possibly uses TRBD1 or TRBD2 (6 bases each). V shed 8 bases and J shed 5 bases, with 15 bases lying between them. This CDR3 region has 13 residues. From germline, CDR1 is MNHEY and CDR2 SVGAGI.

About this clonotype: Being one base from a much bigger clone, this may be a read error. This chain links TRBV6-5 with TRBJ1-5; D might be TRBD1 (6 bases). The DNA end is a closer match to TRBJ2-3, so the J assignment may be wrong. The CDR3 contains 15 residues. Germline CDR1 reads MNHEY; CDR2 reads SVGAGI. CDR3 in amino acids: CASSPGTFSNQPQYF. The DNA for the CDR3 is TGTGCCAGCAGCCCCGGGACATTTAGCAATCAGCCCCAGTATTTT.

V is TRBV10-3 and J is TRBJ2-7; TRBD1 is a possible D gene (6 bases). Trimming removed 5 bases at V and 2 bases at J, with 13 bases between. Germline CDR1 and CDR2: ENHRY and SYGVKD. This CDR3 is built from 14 residues. The CDR3 loop reads CAISSGHLTYEQYF. For the CDR3, the DNA is TGTGCCATCAGTTCGGGACACCTTACCTACGAGCAGTACTTC.

The rearrangement uses TRBV6-1 and TRBJ2-2; TRBD2 matches at 8 bases. Germline CDR1 and CDR2: MNHNS and SASEGT. J gave up 4 bases and V 8 bases, and 6 bases lay outside the gene matches. There are 14 residues in the CDR3. The DNA for the CDR3 is TGTGCCAGCGTTGCTCTAGCGGGCACCGGGGAGCTGTTTTTT. Translated: CASVALAGTGELFF.

This clonotype was detected ten times or more. The chain employs TRBV5-1 and TRBJ2-1; D may match TRBD1 or TRBD2 (5 bases each). This CDR3 comprises 12 residues. The V end lost 5 bases, the J end lost 8 bases, and 11 bases lay between the germline ends. Per germline, CDR1 SGHRS and CDR2 YFSETQ. CDR3 protein: CASRGLGDEQFF. The DNA of the CDR3 is TGCGCCAGCAGAGGCCTGGGGGATGAGCAGTTCTTC.

Concerning this clonotype: This clone may be a read error of a much larger clone one base away. The V call is TRBV29-1, the J call TRBJ1-4; weak D call: TRBD1 (6 bases). The germline V gene has CDR1 SQVTM and CDR2 ANQGSEA. The CDR3 extends over 15 amino acids. The chain's CDR3 is CGVTGTAPTNEKLFF. The DNA of the CDR3 is TGCGGCGTTACAGGGACGGCGCCAACTAATGAAAAACTGTTTTTT.

As for this clonotype: One junction end disagrees with the germline gene, perhaps due to a read error. This rearrangement joins TRBV2 to TRBJ2-1, with D possibly TRBD1 on 6 matching bases. The CDR3 extends over 13 amino acids. From germline, CDR1 is SNHLY and CDR2 FYNNEI. The CDR3 loop is CASKRDTINEEFF. CDR3 sequence (DNA): TGTGCCAGCAAAAGGGACACGATCAATGAGGAGTTCTTC. Looking up the rest from reference TRBV2 and TRBJ2-1 gives the full variable domain: EPEVTQTPSHQVTQMGQEVILRCVPISNHLYFYWYRQILGQKVEFLVSFYNNEISEKSEIFDDQFSVERPDGSNFTLKIRSTKLEDSAMYFCASKRDTINEEFFGPGTRLTVL.

The rearrangement uses TRBV5-5 and TRBJ1-4, with 8 bases lining up with TRBD1. CDR3 length equals 17 residues. Germline values: CDR1 SGHKS, CDR2 YYEKEE (reference sequence). Losses at the gene ends were 1 base for V and 11 bases for J; bases not matched to a gene: 16. As DNA, the CDR3 is TGTGCCAGCAGCTTGTCAGGGGGCGGAACCGGCCCAGGGAAACTGTTTTTT. Amino acids: CASSLSGGGTGPGKLFF.

This clonotype was observed a single time. One end of the junction is discordant with germline, which a read error may explain. V gene TRBV10-2 combines with J gene TRBJ2-2; 7 nucleotides align to TRBD1. Germline CDR1 reads WSHSY; CDR2 reads SAAADI. The CDR3 is 11 amino acids. As DNA, the CDR3 is TGCGCCAGCAGGCACACAGGGGAGCCGTTTTTT. It encodes CASRHTGEPFF.

The chain has TRBV29-1 and TRBJ2-7; D is possibly TRBD1 or TRBD2 (5 bases each). The V gene lost 3 bases and the J gene lost 2 bases, with 17 bases spanning the gap. The CDR3 length is 15 residues. CDR1 is SQVTM and CDR2 is ANQGSEA in the germline V gene. CDR3 coding DNA: TGCAGCGTTGAGGGGACGTCGGCCCAAACCTACGAGCAGTACTTC. Its translation is CSVEGTSAQTYEQYF.

V gene TRBV20-1 combines with J gene TRBJ2-3; D remains ambiguous. Trimming shortened V by 6 bases and J by 6 bases, and 10 bases separated the two germline ends. CDR1 is DFQATT, CDR2 SNEGSKA, per germline (reference sequence). The CDR3 spans 11 residues. Written as DNA, the CDR3 is TGCAGTGCCGGTCCCGGGGATACGCAGTATTTT. It specifies CSAGPGDTQYF.

The chain links TRBV6-1 to TRBJ2-3; D gene unclear. In germline, CDR1 is MNHNS, CDR2 SASEGT. The CDR3 runs 14 residues. Trimming removed 10 bases at V and 2 bases at J, with 16 bases between. CDR3 amino acids: CATGWKVLTDTQYF. The CDR3 coding sequence is TGTGCCACTGGGTGGAAGGTACTCACAGATACGCAGTATTTT.

There are a few counts of this clonotype. This may be a read error: a much more frequent sequence differs by one nucleotide. The chain links TRBV11-3 to TRBJ2-1, with 7 nucleotides matching TRBD1. This CDR3 comprises 15 residues. V shed 4 bases and J 3 bases; nucleotides not matched to a gene: 6. The V gene's germline CDR1 is SGHNT and CDR2 YENEEA. The CDR3 spells CASSSKGAGYNEQFF. Here the CDR3 DNA reads TGTGCCAGCAGCTCGAAGGGGGCCGGCTACAATGAGCAGTTCTTC.

The chain recombines TRBV30 with TRBJ1-1; D not certain. The CDR3 covers 12 residues. Germline values: CDR1 GTSNPN, CDR2 SVGIG (reference sequence). V shed 5 bases and J shed 1 base, with 8 bases lying between them. The CDR3 is CAWFSPNTEAFF. CDR3 in DNA: TGTGCCTGGTTCAGCCCGAACACTGAAGCTTTCTTT.

As regards this clonotype: One junction end does not reproduce the germline sequence, and a read error may be involved. This chain uses TRBV6-1 with TRBJ2-3; D not certain. The CDR3 loop spans 14 amino acids. CDR1 and CDR2 from the germline V gene are MNHNS and SASEGT. This CDR3 is CASRRTPTTDTQDF. The CDR3 DNA follows: TGTGCCAGCAGGCGGACCCCCACCACAGATACGCAGGATTTT.

J is TRBJ2-5 and V is TRBV29-1, with D possibly TRBD2 on 6 matching bases. With 5 bases removed from V and 5 bases from J, the gap between germline ends came to 15 bases. The CDR3 runs to 13 residues. The germline V gene has CDR1 SQVTM and CDR2 ANQGSEA. CDR3 sequence reads: CSVRSESGETQYF. For the CDR3, the DNA is TGCAGCGTTCGAAGCGAGAGCGGGGAGACCCAGTACTTC.